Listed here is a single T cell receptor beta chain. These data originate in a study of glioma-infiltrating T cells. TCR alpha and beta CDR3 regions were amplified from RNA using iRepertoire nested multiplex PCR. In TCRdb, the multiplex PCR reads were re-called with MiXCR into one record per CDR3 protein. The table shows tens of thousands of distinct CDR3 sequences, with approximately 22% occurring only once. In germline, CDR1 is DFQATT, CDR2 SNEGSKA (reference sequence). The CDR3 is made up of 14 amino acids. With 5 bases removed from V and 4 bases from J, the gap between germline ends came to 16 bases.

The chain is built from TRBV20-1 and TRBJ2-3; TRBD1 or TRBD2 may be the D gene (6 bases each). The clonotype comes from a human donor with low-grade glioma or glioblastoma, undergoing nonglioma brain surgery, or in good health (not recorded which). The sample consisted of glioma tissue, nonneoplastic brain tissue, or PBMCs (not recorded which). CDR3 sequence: CSAARGVGSDTQYF. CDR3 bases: TGCAGTGCTGCGAGGGGGGTAGGATCAGATACGCAGTATTTT.